The 4 T cell receptor beta chains in this list originate from one sample, sequenced in a study of cytomegalovirus exposure and HLA in healthy donors. The table came from immunoSEQ multiplex PCR; TCRdb's copy has only in-frame clones and leaves some out. The profile covers some 140,000 clones, with 70% to 90% appearing a single time and 2.9% taken by the ten largest. The sample was PBMCs. The receptors here all came from a man younger than 30 in good health and CMV-seronegative.

This clone was counted a few times. The chain has TRBV6-1 and TRBJ2-7; the D gene is possibly TRBD1 (5 bases). Per germline, CDR1 MNHNS and CDR2 SASEGT. CDR3 length: 14 amino acids. Deletions cut 4 bases from V and 4 bases from J, with 14 bases between. Here the CDR3 DNA reads TGTGCCAGCAGTGCACAACAGGTGGGATACGAGCAGTACTTC. It codes for CASSAQQVGYEQYF.

This rearrangement joins TRBV9 to TRBJ2-3; 8 bases are a match to TRBD2. The V gene end was trimmed by 4 bases and the J gene end by 6 bases; junction bases not matched to a gene: 7. The CDR3 runs to 14 residues. In germline, CDR1 is SGDLS, CDR2 YYNGEE. CDR3: CASSPSGSPDTQYF. The DNA for the CDR3 is TGTGCCAGCAGCCCAAGCGGGAGTCCTGATACGCAGTATTTT.

The V and J genes are TRBV18 and TRBJ2-5, with a tentative D call TRBD2 (6 bases). V was shortened by 3 bases and J by 5 bases, with 16 bases between the two germline ends. Germline V gene sequence: CDR1 KGHSH, CDR2 LQKENI. This CDR3 is built from 15 residues. The DNA of the CDR3 is TGTGCCAGCTCACCTTTACGGGGGAAAATGGAGACCCAGTACTTC. Encoded protein: CASSPLRGKMETQYF.

This chain uses TRBV7-8 with TRBJ2-3; D remains ambiguous. Per the germline V gene, CDR1 is SGHVS and CDR2 is FQNEAQ. The germline V and J ends were trimmed by 7 bases and 0 bases, with 11 bases remaining between them. This CDR3 is 14 amino acids long. The CDR3 DNA is TGTGCCAGCACGACAAGGTATAGCACAGATACGCAGTATTTT. This translates into CASTTRYSTDTQYF.